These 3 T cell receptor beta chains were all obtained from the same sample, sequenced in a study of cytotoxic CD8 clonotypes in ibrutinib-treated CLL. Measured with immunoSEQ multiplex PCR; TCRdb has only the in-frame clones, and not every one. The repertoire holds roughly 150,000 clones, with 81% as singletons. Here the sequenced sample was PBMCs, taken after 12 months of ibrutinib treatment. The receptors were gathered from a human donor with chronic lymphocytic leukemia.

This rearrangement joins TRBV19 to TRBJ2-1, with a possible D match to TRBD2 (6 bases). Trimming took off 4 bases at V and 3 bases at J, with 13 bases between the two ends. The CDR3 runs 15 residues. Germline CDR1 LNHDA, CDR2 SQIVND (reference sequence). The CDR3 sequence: CASSRGDFYYNEQFF. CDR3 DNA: TGTGCCAGTAGTAGGGGGGACTTTTACTACAATGAGCAGTTCTTC.

The chain's CDR3 is CASNGGGTGGRLNEKLFF. The CDR3 DNA follows: TGTGCCAGCAACGGCGGGGGGACAGGGGGCCGCCTAAATGAAAAACTGTTTTTT. The chain uses TRBV7-2 and TRBJ1-4; 12 positions agree with TRBD1. The CDR3 extends over 18 amino acids. The germline CDR1 and CDR2 sequences are SGHTA and FQGNSA. Trimming cost V 7 bases and J 5 bases; bases outside gene matches: 14.

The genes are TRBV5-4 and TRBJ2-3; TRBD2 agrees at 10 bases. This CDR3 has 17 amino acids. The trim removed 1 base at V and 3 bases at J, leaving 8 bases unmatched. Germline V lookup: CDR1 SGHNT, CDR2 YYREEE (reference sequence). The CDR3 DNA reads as TGTGCCAGCAGCTTGCGGCCTAGCGGGAGCGTAACAGATACGCAGTATTTT. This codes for CASSLRPSGSVTDTQYF.